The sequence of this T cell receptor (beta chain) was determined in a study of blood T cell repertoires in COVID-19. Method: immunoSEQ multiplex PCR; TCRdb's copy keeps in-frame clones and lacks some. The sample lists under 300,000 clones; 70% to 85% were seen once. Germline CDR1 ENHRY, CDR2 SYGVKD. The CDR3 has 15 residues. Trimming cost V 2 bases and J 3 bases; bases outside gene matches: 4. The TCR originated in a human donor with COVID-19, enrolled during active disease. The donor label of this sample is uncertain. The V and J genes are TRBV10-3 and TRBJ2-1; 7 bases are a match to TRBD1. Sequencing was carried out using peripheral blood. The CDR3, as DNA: TGTGCCATCAGTGAGCCGGGACAGCTCTACAATGAGCAGTTCTTC. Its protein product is CAISEPGQLYNEQFF.